The 14 T cell receptor beta chains given below trace back to one sample, sequenced in a study of metastatic and nonmetastatic thyroid tumors. TCRdb reprocessed the PCR reads via MiXCR. Altogether about 35,000 clones are present, about a sixth being singletons, with the ten largest covering about 6.8%. Patients had received no treatment of any kind before thyroid surgery. The sample was blood. Receptors were obtained from a male donor with papillary thyroid cancer or a benign thyroid nodule (not recorded which). Some clones in this sample may be carry-over from other donors' samples.

This clone was found many times. This same CDR3 is encoded by further DNA sequences in the sample. The chain joins TRBV20-1 to TRBJ2-1, with no clear D. From germline, CDR1 is DFQATT and CDR2 SNEGSKA (reference sequence). The CDR3 loop spans 10 amino acids. V was trimmed by 6 bases and J by 0 bases, leaving 0 bases between them. CDR3 nucleotides: TGCAGTGCCTCCTACAATGAGCAGTTCTTC. This encodes CSASYNEQFF.

This clone was seen ten or more times. The V call is TRBV19, the J call TRBJ2-5; D is undetermined. Deletions cut 3 bases from V and 2 bases from J, with 10 bases between. The CDR3 runs 14 residues. CDR1 is LNHDA, CDR2 SQIVND, per germline (reference sequence). The CDR3 sequence is CASSMAVSQETQYF. DNA of the CDR3: TGTGCCAGTAGTATGGCAGTATCGCAAGAGACCCAGTACTTC.

With regard to this clone: This may stem from a read error, because a much larger clone lies one nucleotide away. The chain joins TRBV5-6 to TRBJ2-1, with TRBD2 identical over 8 bases. This CDR3 spans 16 amino acids. Germline V CDR1 and CDR2: SGHDT, YYEEEE. The CDR3 nucleotides are TGTGCCAGCAGCTTAAGTATTAGCGGGGCTTACAGTGAGCAGTTCTTC. This encodes CASSLSISGAYSEQFF.

This clone was counted many times. The chain couples TRBV5-6 to TRBJ1-2, with 8 bases aligning to TRBD1. In germline, CDR1 is SGHDT, CDR2 YYEEEE. Trimming at V came to 4 bases and at J to 2 bases, leaving 4 bases not matched to a gene. The CDR3 totals 14 residues. The CDR3 protein is CASSGQGANYGYTF. The DNA for the CDR3 is TGTGCCAGCAGCGGCCAGGGGGCAAACTATGGCTACACCTTC.

This chain connects TRBV9 to TRBJ2-1, with TRBD2 identical over 11 bases. This CDR3 spans 17 amino acids. Germline CDR1 is SGDLS and CDR2 is YYNGEE. Here the CDR3 DNA reads TGTGCAAGAAGCGTAGGGGCCGGGACTAGCGGAAACAATGAGCAGTTCTTC. Translating gives CARSVGAGTSGNNEQFF.

The rearrangement uses TRBV11-2 and TRBJ1-2; unclear D gene. The germline V gene encodes CDR1 SGHAT and CDR2 FQNNGV. V shed 0 bases and J shed 5 bases, with 10 bases lying between them. This CDR3 has 14 residues. For the CDR3, the DNA is TGTGCCAGCAGCTTAGATCTCAGGACTTATGGCTACACCTTC. Protein product: CASSLDLRTYGYTF.

This clone was counted ten times or more. This sequence joins TRBV2 and TRBJ2-1; D call uncertain. V lost 5 bases and J 7 bases, leaving 18 bases between the germline ends. The CDR3 is made up of 15 amino acids. Germline-derived CDR1 and CDR2 are SNHLY and FYNNEI. CDR3 coding DNA: TGTGCCAGCAGTCCTTGGATGTCAACGCCAAATGAGCAGTTCTTC. Protein: CASSPWMSTPNEQFF.

There are many counts of this clone. V gene TRBV11-2 combines with J gene TRBJ2-7; no reliable D call. The CDR3 totals 14 residues. V dropped 0 bases and J dropped 9 bases, with 15 bases sitting between them. Germline V lookup: CDR1 SGHAT, CDR2 FQNNGV. The CDR3 sequence is CASSLDYLASGQYF. Written as DNA, the CDR3 is TGTGCCAGCAGCTTAGATTATCTTGCTTCGGGGCAGTACTTC.

The chain links TRBV4-1 to TRBJ2-1; D remains ambiguous. This CDR3 contains 16 residues. CDR1 is MGHRA, CDR2 YSYEKL, per germline. The V end was cut by 0 bases, the J end by 4 bases, with 13 bases between. CDR3 region: CASSQDWATAYNEQFF. In nucleotides, the CDR3 is TGCGCCAGCAGCCAAGATTGGGCGACTGCATACAATGAGCAGTTCTTC.

This clone was counted many times. This chain uses TRBV20-1 with TRBJ2-1; 9 nucleotides agree with TRBD2. The V segment lost 5 bases and the J segment 3 bases; nucleotides outside the gene matches: 11. This CDR3 has 16 amino acids. Per the germline V gene, CDR1 is DFQATT and CDR2 is SNEGSKA (reference sequence). The CDR3 coding sequence is TGCAGTGCTCCTCCCCTGACTAGCGGTTACTACAATGAGCAGTTCTTC. Translation: CSAPPLTSGYYNEQFF.

Comment on this clone: Additional DNA sequences in this sample encode the identical CDR3. The chain recombines TRBV5-1 with TRBJ1-1, with D hard to call. The CDR3 is made up of 12 amino acids. The V end lost 3 bases, the J end lost 7 bases, and 10 bases lay between the germline ends. The germline gives CDR1 SGHRS, CDR2 YFSETQ. CDR3: CASSSTVGEAFF. CDR3 coding DNA: TGCGCCAGCAGCTCTACGGTGGGTGAAGCTTTCTTT. Supplemented by reference TRBV5-1 and TRBJ1-1, the full variable domain reads KAGVTQTPRYLIKTRGQQVTLSCSPISGHRSVSWYQQTPGQGLQFLFEYFSETQRNKGNFPGRFSGRQFSNSRSEMNVSTLELGDSALYLCASSSTVGEAFFGQGTRLTVV.

This clone was detected ten times or more. V usage is TRBV6-4 and J usage is TRBJ2-3; perhaps TRBD1 as D (6 bases). CDR3 size: 16 residues. The V end lost 0 bases, the J end lost 2 bases, and 12 bases lay between the germline ends. Germline V gives CDR1 MRHNA, CDR2 SNTAGT. The CDR3 DNA follows: TGTGCCAGCAGTGACTCGAGAGGGGGACACACAGATACGCAGTATTTT. It is translated as CASSDSRGGHTDTQYF.

This clone was counted only a few times. The V gene is TRBV28, the J gene TRBJ2-7; maybe TRBD2 (5 bases). V lost 6 bases to trimming and J lost 11 bases, with 17 bases between them. Germline CDR1 reads MDHEN; CDR2 reads SYDVKM. The CDR3 runs 12 residues. The DNA for the CDR3 is TGTGCCAGCAGCACCCCGGGGAAGTGGGAGTACTTC. Its translation is CASSTPGKWEYF.

This clone occurred a few times. The V gene is TRBV27, the J gene TRBJ2-2; no clear D. Per the germline V gene, CDR1 is MNHEY and CDR2 is SMNVEV (reference sequence). The CDR3 runs 15 residues. V lost 0 bases to trimming and J lost 4 bases, with 9 bases between them. CDR3 protein: CASSLSISPTGELFF. CDR3 in DNA: TGTGCCAGCAGTTTATCGATTTCACCCACCGGGGAGCTGTTTTTT.